This T cell receptor (beta chain) was retrieved from a study of cytomegalovirus exposure and HLA in healthy donors. Broader study findings: There were 150 or so TCR beta chains listed as cytomegalovirus-associated. Later on, a genetic analysis was performed. It linked a missense variant in DCLRE1C with V- and J-gene trimming of TCR beta.

Germline V lookup: CDR1 MDHEN, CDR2 SYDVKM. V dropped 6 bases and J dropped 4 bases, with 15 bases sitting between them. This CDR3 is built from 14 residues. A word on this clone: Its antigen is unidentified.

Both 60 Vbeta primers and 13 Jbeta primers went into the PCR. Repertoires were generated with immunoSEQ multiplex PCR, while TCRdb's copy carries only in-frame clones and drops some. Among fewer than 200,000 clones, about 80% were seen once, and the ten largest hold 13% to 15%. The chain couples TRBV28 to TRBJ1-2; D might be TRBD1 (5 bases). The TCR was taken from a woman in her 30s in good health and CMV-seropositive. The material sequenced was PBMCs. CDR3 region: CASRTPSGLYGYTF. The CDR3, as DNA: TGTGCCAGCAGGACCCCTTCAGGGCTCTATGGCTACACCTTC.